This T cell receptor beta chain was sequenced in a study of T cells in Graves' hyperthyroidism and ophthalmopathy. The CDR3 totals 13 residues. Trimming at V came to 5 bases and at J to 6 bases, leaving 6 bases not matched to a gene. The germline V gene encodes CDR1 SQVTM and CDR2 ANQGSEA. This clonotype was observed many times. Template material for amplifying TCR beta CDR3 regions consisted of RNA transcripts. During a first-round RT-PCR of the TCR CDR3, the HTBI primer set was used. In TCRdb, the multiplex PCR reads were re-called with MiXCR into one record per CDR3 protein. The table lists almost 350,000 distinct CDR3 sequences, 18% of them singletons. From 9 to 10 ml of fresh peripheral blood, PBMCs were isolated.

The TCR was taken from a woman in her forties with Graves' ophthalmopathy. This rearrangement joins TRBV29-1 to TRBJ1-5, with 8 bases that match TRBD1. Sequenced material: blood. The CDR3 protein is CSVWAGGGQPQHF. As DNA, the CDR3 is TGCAGCGTTTGGGCAGGGGGCGGTCAGCCCCAGCATTTT.